This TCR beta chain was profiled in a study of shared clonotypes between healthy human individuals. Losses at the gene ends were 1 base for V and 1 base for J; bases not matched to a gene: 0. The CDR3 extends over 15 amino acids. CDR1 is SGHRS, CDR2 YFSETQ, per germline. With regard to this clone: Different DNA sequences within this sample yield the same CDR3.

Here immunoSEQ multiplex PCR was the method, and the copy in TCRdb shows in-frame clones only, minus some. There are millions of clones in the sample; approximately 95% occur only once, and 0.13% lies in the top ten. Sequencing used naive CD4+ T cells sorted from blood. The subset: CD45RA+ positively selected. The rearrangement uses TRBV5-1 and TRBJ2-1; 9 bases map to TRBD2. The sequence came from a man aged 18 to 35 in good health. This CDR3 reads CASSLTSGSYNEQFF. For the CDR3, the DNA is TGCGCCAGCAGCTTGACTAGCGGGTCCTACAATGAGCAGTTCTTC.